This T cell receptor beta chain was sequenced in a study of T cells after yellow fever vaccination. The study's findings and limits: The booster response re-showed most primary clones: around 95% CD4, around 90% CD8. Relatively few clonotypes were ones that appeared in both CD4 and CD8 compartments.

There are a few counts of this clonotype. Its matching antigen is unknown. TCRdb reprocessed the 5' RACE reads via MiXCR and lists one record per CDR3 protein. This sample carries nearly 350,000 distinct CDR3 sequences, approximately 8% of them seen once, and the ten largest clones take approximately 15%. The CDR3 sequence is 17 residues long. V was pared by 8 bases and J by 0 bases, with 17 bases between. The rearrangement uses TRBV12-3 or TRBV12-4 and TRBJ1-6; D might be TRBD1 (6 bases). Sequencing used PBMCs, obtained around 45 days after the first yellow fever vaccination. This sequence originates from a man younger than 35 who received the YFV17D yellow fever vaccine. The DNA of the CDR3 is TGTGCCAGCCGATCCGGGGGGGCAGGCTCCTATAATTCACCCCTCCACTTT. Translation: CASRSGGAGSYNSPLHF.